This TCR beta chain is from a study of regulatory T cells in long-lasting Graves disease. The V end lost 7 bases, the J end lost 5 bases, and 17 bases lay between the germline ends. Germline CDR1 LGHNT, CDR2 FRNRAP. CDR3 length: 14 amino acids. iRepertoire HTBI primers and Arm-PCR of CDR3 regions built TCR beta libraries. MiXCR, applied by TCRdb to the multiplex PCR reads, yields one record per CDR3 protein. Of around 480,000 distinct CDR3 sequences detected, more than 15% appear once; the ten largest clones hold 20% to 25%. This clonotype was detected only a few times. Time point here: newly diagnosed GD, antithyroid drugs for less than 3 months. PBMC-extracted RNA yielded the TCR library. This sample was shared with a second study, whose subject was T cells in Graves' hyperthyroidism and ophthalmopathy. That study reports: The HTBI set primed first-round TCR CDR3 RT-PCR. A model built on 13 V-J features separated ophthalmopathy from stable hyperthyroidism. The model foresaw ophthalmopathy a median approximately 6.1 months prior to onset.

This chain uses TRBV12-5 with TRBJ2-5; D is possibly TRBD1 (6 bases). The origin of this receptor is a middle-aged woman with Graves disease. Sequenced material: peripheral blood mononuclear cells (PBMCs), taken at new diagnosis, from a patient treated with antithyroid drugs. Here the CDR3 reads CASAGQTSRETQYF. The CDR3 bases are TGTGCTAGTGCCGGACAGACCTCCCGCGAGACCCAGTACTTC. Variable domain in full (rest from reference TRBV12-5 and TRBJ2-5): DARVTQTPRHKVTEMGQEVTMRCQPILGHNTVFWYRQTMMQGLELLAYFRNRAPLDDSGMPKDRFSAEMPDATLATLKIQPSEPRDSAVYFCASAGQTSRETQYFGPGTRLLVL.